The rows below give T cell receptor beta chains drawn from one sample of a study of blood T cell repertoires in COVID-19. Method: immunoSEQ multiplex PCR; TCRdb's copy keeps in-frame clones and lacks some. This table holds over 85,000 clones, about 78% found once. Sequenced material: peripheral blood. The receptors were gathered from a man in his sixties with active or convalescent COVID-19. Both conserved end residues are part of each CDR3. A D gene is named only where the DNA matches it firmly. Where a row states a size, it is once, few, many or the class of an expanded clone; other rows omit it.

D: -; J: TRBJ2-7; size: -; length: 12; V: TRBV7-9; CDR3: CASSWSSYEQYF; DNA: TGTGCCAGCAGCTGGAGCTCCTACGAGCAGTACTTC
D: TRBD2; J: TRBJ2-1; size: -; length: 14; V: TRBV19; CDR3: CASSAGEQGTEQFF; DNA: TGTGCCAGTTCCGCGGGAGAGCAGGGCACTGAGCAGTTCTTC
D: TRBD2; J: TRBJ2-1; size: -; length: 16; V: TRBV9; CDR3: CASSAPGTRAYNEQFF; DNA: TGTGCCAGCAGCGCCCCCGGGACTAGGGCCTACAATGAGCAGTTCTTC
D: -; J: TRBJ2-2; size: -; length: 15; V: TRBV24-1; CDR3: CATSDPRTGPGELFF; DNA: TGTGCCACCAGTGATCCACGAACAGGGCCCGGGGAGCTGTTTTTT
D: -; J: TRBJ2-1; size: -; length: 14; V: TRBV9; CDR3: CASSQGGSYNEQFF; DNA: TGTGCCAGCAGCCAGGGGGGCTCCTACAATGAGCAGTTCTTC
D: -; J: TRBJ1-2; size: -; length: 12; V: TRBV3-1/TRBV3-2; CDR3: CASSQSSTAYTF; DNA: TGTGCCAGCAGCCAATCTTCGACAGCCTACACCTTC
D: -; J: TRBJ2-1; size: once; length: 16; V: TRBV27; CDR3: CASSLSSESSYNEQFF; DNA: TGTGCCAGCAGTTTATCGAGCGAGAGCTCCTACAATGAGCAGTTCTTC
D: -; J: TRBJ1-6; size: -; length: 14; V: TRBV28; CDR3: CASSLGGLNSPLHF; DNA: TGTGCCAGCAGTTTGGGGGGGCTTAATTCACCCCTCCACTTT
D: -; J: TRBJ2-7; size: -; length: 13; V: TRBV3-1/TRBV3-2; CDR3: CASSLGLIYEQYF; DNA: TGTGCCAGCAGCCTGGGACTCATCTACGAGCAGTACTTC
D: -; J: TRBJ1-4; size: -; length: 14; V: TRBV19; CDR3: CASSRGSGNEKLFF; DNA: TGTGCCAGTAGTCGTGGTTCGGGGAATGAAAAACTGTTTTTT
D: -; J: TRBJ2-3; size: -; length: 17; V: TRBV4-1; CDR3: CASSQDREQARTDTQYF; DNA: TGCGCCAGCAGCCAAGATCGTGAACAGGCCCGCACAGATACGCAGTATTTT
D: TRBD2; J: TRBJ2-1; size: -; length: 16; V: TRBV5-1; CDR3: CASSLGGGSSYNEQFF; DNA: TGCGCCAGCAGCTTGGGGGGCGGGAGCTCCTACAATGAGCAGTTCTTC
D: -; J: TRBJ1-6; size: -; length: 17; V: TRBV7-2; CDR3: CASSLVEDDPYYSPLHF; DNA: TGTGCCAGCAGCTTAGTGGAGGACGACCCCTACTATTCACCCCTCCACTTT
D: -; J: TRBJ2-1; size: -; length: 16; V: TRBV4-1; CDR3: CASSHPGGAGRVEQFF; DNA: TGCGCCAGCAGCCACCCCGGAGGGGCAGGAAGGGTTGAGCAGTTCTTC
D: -; J: TRBJ2-3; size: -; length: 15; V: TRBV4-3; CDR3: CASSQDFPSTDTQYF; DNA: TGCGCCAGCAGCCAGGACTTCCCTAGCACAGATACGCAGTATTTT
D: -; J: TRBJ1-6; size: -; length: 16; V: TRBV4-3; CDR3: CASSQDVSQGNSPLHF; DNA: TGCGCCAGCAGCCAAGATGTGAGCCAGGGAAATTCACCCCTCCACTTT
D: -; J: TRBJ1-2; size: -; length: 14; V: TRBV7-2; CDR3: CASSLGAGAYGYTF; DNA: TGTGCCAGCAGCTTAGGCGCAGGGGCCTATGGCTACACCTTC
D: -; J: TRBJ2-1; size: few; length: 13; V: TRBV7-9; CDR3: CASSLASRNEQFF; DNA: TGTGCCAGCAGCTTAGCTAGCCGGAATGAGCAGTTCTTC
D: TRBD2; J: TRBJ2-1; size: once; length: 14; V: TRBV20-1; CDR3: CSASRTSGSHEQFF; DNA: TGCAGTGCTAGTAGGACTAGCGGGAGCCATGAGCAGTTCTTC
D: -; J: TRBJ2-3; size: -; length: 14; V: TRBV10-2; CDR3: CASKERRGTDTQYF; DNA: TGCGCCAGCAAGGAGCGGAGGGGCACAGATACGCAGTATTTT
D: -; J: TRBJ2-4; size: -; length: 15; V: TRBV11-2; CDR3: CASSLTTGAQNIQYF; DNA: TGTGCCAGCAGCTTAACCACGGGAGCCCAAAACATTCAGTACTTC
D: -; J: TRBJ2-1; size: -; length: 14; V: TRBV7-2; CDR3: CASSSASAYNEQFF; DNA: TGTGCCAGCAGCTCGGCTAGCGCCTACAATGAGCAGTTCTTC
D: -; J: TRBJ2-2; size: -; length: 13; V: TRBV7-3; CDR3: CASSPQDTGELFF; DNA: TGTGCCAGCAGCCCCCAGGACACCGGGGAGCTGTTTTTT
D: -; J: TRBJ2-7; size: few; length: 14; V: TRBV5-1; CDR3: CASSPPWSSYEQYF; DNA: TGCGCCAGCAGCCCCCCATGGAGCTCCTACGAGCAGTACTTC
D: -; J: TRBJ1-1; size: once; length: 11; V: TRBV30; CDR3: CAWRGDTEAFF; DNA: TGTGCCTGGAGAGGGGACACTGAAGCTTTCTTT
D: -; J: TRBJ1-5; size: -; length: 13; V: TRBV28; CDR3: CASSLVGRQPQHF; DNA: TGTGCCAGCAGTTTAGTGGGCCGACAGCCCCAGCATTTT
D: -; J: TRBJ2-6; size: -; length: 19; V: TRBV3-1/TRBV3-2; CDR3: CASSQVGVGSSSGANVLTF; DNA: TGTGCCAGCAGCCAAGTCGGAGTTGGGAGTAGCTCTGGGGCCAACGTCCTGACTTTC
D: TRBD1; J: TRBJ1-1; size: few; length: 13; V: TRBV6-5; CDR3: CASSFSGGTEAFF; DNA: TGTGCCAGCAGTTTCTCAGGGGGCACTGAAGCTTTCTTT
D: -; J: TRBJ1-1; size: -; length: 14; V: TRBV4-3; CDR3: CASSRGDINTEAFF; DNA: TGCGCCAGCAGCCGAGGGGACATAAACACTGAAGCTTTCTTT
D: TRBD1; J: TRBJ1-1; size: -; length: 15; V: TRBV9; CDR3: CASSVDPGRGTEAFF; DNA: TGTGCCAGCAGCGTAGACCCTGGCAGGGGGACTGAAGCTTTCTTT
D: -; J: TRBJ2-7; size: once; length: 15; V: TRBV27; CDR3: CASRQGGRLPYEQYF; DNA: TGTGCCAGCAGGCAGGGGGGCCGGCTGCCCTACGAGCAGTACTTC
D: -; J: TRBJ1-2; size: -; length: 13; V: TRBV25-1; CDR3: CASSEGAFLGYTF; DNA: TGTGCCAGCAGTGAGGGAGCCTTCCTTGGCTACACCTTC